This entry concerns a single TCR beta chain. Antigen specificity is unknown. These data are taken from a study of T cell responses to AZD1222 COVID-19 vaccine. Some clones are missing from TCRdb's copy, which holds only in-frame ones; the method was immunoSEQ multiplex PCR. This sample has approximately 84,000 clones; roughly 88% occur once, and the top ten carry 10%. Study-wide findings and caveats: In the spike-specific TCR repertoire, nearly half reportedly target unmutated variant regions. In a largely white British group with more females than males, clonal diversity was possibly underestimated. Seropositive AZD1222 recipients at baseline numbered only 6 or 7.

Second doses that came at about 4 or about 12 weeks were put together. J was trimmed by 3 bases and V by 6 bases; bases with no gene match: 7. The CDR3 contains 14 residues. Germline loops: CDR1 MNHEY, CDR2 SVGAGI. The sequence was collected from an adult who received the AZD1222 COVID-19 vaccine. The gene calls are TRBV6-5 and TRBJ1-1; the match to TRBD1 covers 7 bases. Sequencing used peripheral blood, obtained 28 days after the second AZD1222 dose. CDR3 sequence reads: CASRDYRGDTEAFF. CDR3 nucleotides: TGTGCCAGCAGAGATTACAGGGGAGACACTGAAGCTTTCTTT.